The 15 T cell receptor beta chains listed next were all sequenced from one sample in a study of graft-versus-host responses after intestinal transplantation (dated by TCRdb to 2020 to 2022). To prepare the library, the immunoSEQ multiplex PCR assay was applied. The source is immuneACCESS, and TCRdb retained only in-frame sequences with V and J called. Part of the clones is not carried over; for the studies checked, unresolved V genes explain less than half of this, and the remainder is unexplained. Counted in this sample were fewer than 100,000 clones; roughly 83% of them appeared once. Approximately 1.4% of the sample is in the top ten clones. The input for sequencing was PBMCs, taken 255 days after intestinal transplant. All receptors come from a human patient who received an intestinal transplant, so some T cells may come from the graft donor.

This clone was seen a handful of times. The chain couples TRBV19 to TRBJ1-1; 9 bases align to TRBD1. The CDR3 covers 15 residues. Germline CDR1 reads LNHDA; CDR2 reads SQIVND (reference sequence). The ends lost 4 bases at V and 3 bases at J; junction bases unmatched: 6. The CDR3 loop is CASSTTGGGHTEAFF. The CDR3 coding sequence is TGTGCCAGTAGTACTACAGGGGGCGGGCACACTGAAGCTTTCTTT.

The CDR3 is CASSEWVRAGVQPQHF. The CDR3 DNA reads TGTGCCAGCAGTGAATGGGTCAGGGCGGGGGTTCAGCCCCAGCATTTT. The chain couples TRBV6-1 to TRBJ1-5, with D possibly matching TRBD1 (5 bases). This CDR3 is built from 16 residues. Trimming left V 2 bases short and J 6 bases short, with 17 bases between. Germline lookup yields CDR1 MNHNS and CDR2 SASEGT.

The chain joins TRBV19 to TRBJ2-4, with 10 bases matching TRBD1. There are 18 residues in the CDR3. CDR1 and CDR2 from the germline V gene are LNHDA and SQIVND (reference sequence). The V gene end was trimmed by 5 bases and the J gene end by 0 bases; junction bases not matched to a gene: 10. The CDR3 nucleotides read TGTGCCAGTAGTCAATGGCGGACAGGGGGAGTAGCCAAAAACATTCAGTACTTC. It codes for CASSQWRTGGVAKNIQYF.

This clone appeared once. V and J are TRBV10-2 and TRBJ1-2; unclear D gene. Germline-derived CDR1 and CDR2 are WSHSY and SAAADI. The CDR3 contains 14 residues. Trimming pared 4 bases from V and 3 bases from J, leaving 12 bases between. CDR3 region: CASSGGDPDYGYTF. The CDR3 DNA is TGCGCCAGCAGTGGCGGTGATCCGGACTATGGCTACACCTTC.

This clone came up once. V is TRBV28 and J is TRBJ1-5, with D perhaps TRBD1 (5 bases). Germline CDR1 reads MDHEN; CDR2 reads SYDVKM. V shed 0 bases and J shed 10 bases, with 16 bases lying between them. This CDR3 comprises 15 residues. The CDR3 loop is CASSLWQGQANPQHF. CDR3 in DNA: TGTGCCAGCAGTTTATGGCAGGGCCAAGCAAATCCCCAGCATTTT.

V and J are TRBV6-1 and TRBJ1-5; D is possibly TRBD1 (5 bases). The CDR3 is 14 amino acids. V was cut by 6 bases and J by 3 bases, with 12 bases left in between. Germline CDR1 is MNHNS and CDR2 is SASEGT. The CDR3 DNA reads TGTGCCAGCAGCCCTTCGGGGGACAATCAGCCCCAGCATTTT. The encoded protein is CASSPSGDNQPQHF.

The chain combines TRBV4-1 with TRBJ2-5; TRBD1 aligns across 7 bases. V lost 4 bases to trimming and J lost 4 bases; unmatched junction nucleotides: 6. Germline V gene lookup returns CDR1 MGHRA and CDR2 YSYEKL. The CDR3 runs to 14 residues. CDR3: CASSPGQSRETQYF. Written as DNA, the CDR3 is TGCGCCAGCAGCCCGGGACAGTCGAGAGAGACCCAGTACTTC.

This chain connects TRBV27 to TRBJ2-7; 10 bases agree with TRBD2. CDR3 length: 17 residues. V lost 0 bases and J lost 6; bases outside the gene matches: 11. Germline CDR1 MNHEY, CDR2 SMNVEV (reference sequence). CDR3: CASSLSPSSGGAREQYF. The CDR3 coding sequence is TGTGCCAGCAGTTTATCCCCATCTAGCGGGGGAGCGCGCGAGCAGTACTTC.

The chain joins TRBV11-2 to TRBJ2-5, with 13 bases matching TRBD2. This CDR3 spans 16 amino acids. The V gene's germline CDR1 is SGHAT and CDR2 FQNNGV. With 7 bases clipped from V and 5 bases from J, the junction kept 10 bases outside the gene matches. CDR3 in DNA: TGTGCCAGCAACCTACTAGCGGGGGGGCCCGGGGAGACCCAGTACTTC. It encodes CASNLLAGGPGETQYF.

The chain recombines TRBV10-1 with TRBJ1-1; possibly TRBD1 for D (6 bases). The CDR3 length is 15 residues. V shed 0 bases and J shed 1 base, with 9 bases lying between them. Per the germline V gene, CDR1 is WNHNN and CDR2 is SYGVQD (reference sequence). The CDR3 region is CASSESGARNTEAFF. The CDR3 nucleotides read TGCGCCAGCAGTGAGTCGGGGGCACGGAACACTGAAGCTTTCTTT.

A few counts support this clone. The V and J genes are TRBV5-1 and TRBJ2-5; 13 bases line up with TRBD2. The V and J ends lost 4 bases and 5 bases, in that order; junction bases with no gene match: 5. Germline loops: CDR1 SGHRS, CDR2 YFSETQ. The CDR3 extends over 15 amino acids. CDR3 DNA: TGCGCCAGCAGCCGGACTAGCGGGAGTTTGGAGACCCAGTACTTC. Translating it yields CASSRTSGSLETQYF.

The chain recombines TRBV12-2 with TRBJ2-5; the D call of TRBD2 is as the table states it, not checked on the DNA. TRBV12-2 is tagged as a pseudogene. This CDR3 has 17 amino acids. CDR3 nucleotide sequence: TGTGCAAGTCGCTTAGCGGGATTAGCGGGTTTCCAAGAGACCCAGTACTTC. It encodes CASRLAGLAGFQETQYF.

This chain joins TRBV7-3 and TRBJ2-3; perhaps TRBD1 as D (6 bases). The CDR3 consists of 21 residues. Germline CDR1 SGHTA, CDR2 FQGTGA. The germline V and J ends were trimmed by 0 bases and 0 bases, with 25 bases remaining between them. The CDR3 spells CASSLTPTRVTGTLSTDTQYF. In DNA, the CDR3 is TGTGCCAGCAGCTTAACCCCCACACGCGTTACAGGGACCCTTAGCACAGATACGCAGTATTTT.

CDR3 region: CASSQQGVKETQYF. The CDR3 nucleotides read TGCGCCAGCAGCCAACAGGGTGTTAAAGAGACCCAGTACTTC. V and J are TRBV5-1 and TRBJ2-5, with TRBD1 as a possible D gene (6 bases). In germline, CDR1 is SGHRS, CDR2 YFSETQ. The CDR3 extends over 14 amino acids. Trimming left V 4 bases short and J 3 bases short, with 13 bases between.

The V call is TRBV6-1, the J call TRBJ1-1, with no clear D. V was clipped by 1 base and J by 3 bases, with 6 bases between them. Germline V gives CDR1 MNHNS, CDR2 SASEGT. This CDR3 has 13 residues. This CDR3 reads CASSEVTYTEAFF. The CDR3, as DNA: TGTGCCAGCAGTGAAGTGACCTACACTGAAGCTTTCTTT.